The 10 T cell receptor beta chains below all came from one sample that was sequenced in a study of blood T cell repertoires in COVID-19. Libraries were prepared by immunoSEQ multiplex PCR; TCRdb keeps only in-frame clonotypes and omits some of them. The sample has some 62,000 clones, around four fifths seen once; the top ten hold about 14%. Material for sequencing was peripheral blood. The receptor source for this set is a man aged 60 to 75 with COVID-19, enrolled during active disease.

This chain links TRBV9 with TRBJ2-1; TRBD1 agrees at 7 bases. V dropped 3 bases and J dropped 4; count of bases not matched to a gene: 7. This CDR3 has 15 residues. Germline CDR1 and CDR2: SGDLS and YYNGEE. DNA for the CDR3: TGTGCCAGCAGCGGAAAGACAGGGCGATACAATGAGCAGTTCTTC. It codes for CASSGKTGRYNEQFF.

V and J are TRBV9 and TRBJ2-1, with D maybe TRBD1 (6 bases). Looked up from germline, CDR1 is SGDLS and CDR2 is YYNGEE. This CDR3 has 15 residues. V was trimmed by 3 bases and J by 5 bases, leaving 15 bases between them. In DNA, the CDR3 is TGTGCCAGCAGCGAAAGTCCGAGACAGGACAATGAGCAGTTCTTC. Amino acid sequence: CASSESPRQDNEQFF.

This clone has just a few counts. The V and J genes are TRBV10-3 and TRBJ1-1, with 7 bases aligning to TRBD1. From germline, CDR1 is ENHRY and CDR2 SYGVKD. J gave up 6 bases and V 5 bases, and 9 bases lay outside the gene matches. The CDR3 is 14 residues long. The CDR3 DNA reads as TGTGCCATCAGTCCCCCAGGGGGTATGTCTGAAGCTTTCTTT. Its protein product is CAISPPGGMSEAFF.

V usage is TRBV9 and J usage is TRBJ1-4; the match to TRBD1 covers 10 bases. Trimming cost V 2 bases and J 7 bases; bases outside gene matches: 2. The length of the CDR3 is 14 residues. Germline V CDR1 and CDR2: SGDLS, YYNGEE. CDR3 residues: CASSVGTGVEKLFF. CDR3 sequence (DNA): TGTGCCAGCAGCGTTGGGACAGGGGTTGAAAAACTGTTTTTT.

The CDR3 DNA sequence: TGTGCGTTAGATTGCGACTACGAGCAGTACTTC. Residues: CALDCDYEQYF. The rearrangement joins TRBV27 to TRBJ2-7; D gene unclear. The CDR3 spans 11 residues. From germline, CDR1 is MNHEY and CDR2 SMNVEV (reference sequence).

This chain connects TRBV6-5 to TRBJ1-5, with 8 nucleotides matching TRBD1. The CDR3 has 15 residues. J lost 3 bases, V lost 7 bases, and 8 bases had no gene match. Germline V gene sequence: CDR1 MNHEY, CDR2 SVGAGI. CDR3 loop: CASTGQGLTNQPQHF. The CDR3 DNA is TGTGCCAGCACTGGACAGGGTTTGACCAATCAGCCCCAGCATTTT.

The J gene is TRBJ2-5, the V gene TRBV7-2, with TRBD2 matching 7 bases. The CDR3 runs to 13 residues. V dropped 2 bases and J dropped 5; count of bases not matched to a gene: 2. Germline assignment: CDR1 SGHTA and CDR2 FQGNSA. The DNA of the CDR3 is TGTGCCAGCAGCTTAATGCGGGAGGAGACCCAGTACTTC. Translating it yields CASSLMREETQYF.

The V call is TRBV12-3 or TRBV12-4, the J call TRBJ1-1; D uncertain. The length of the CDR3 is 12 residues. Trimming shortened V by 8 bases and J by 5 bases, and 12 bases separated the two germline ends. The chain's CDR3 is CASGLRLTEAFF. The CDR3 DNA reads as TGTGCCAGCGGCCTCAGGTTGACTGAAGCTTTCTTT.

This clone was detected only a few times. J is TRBJ2-3 and V is TRBV3-1 (or the pseudogene TRBV3-2); tentative D call: TRBD1 (6 bases). V was clipped by 3 bases and J by 4 bases, with 11 bases between them. The CDR3 totals 14 residues. Germline V CDR1 and CDR2: LGHDT, YNNKEL (reference sequence). The CDR3 region is CASSHTGSSDTQYF. The CDR3 DNA reads TGTGCCAGCAGCCATACAGGGAGTTCAGATACGCAGTATTTT.

V usage is TRBV7-9 and J usage is TRBJ2-1; TRBD2 matches 7 bases. With V trimmed by 5 bases and J by 6 bases, 16 bases remained unmatched. Germline CDR1 reads SEHNR; CDR2 reads FQNEAQ (reference sequence). The CDR3 has 17 amino acids. The CDR3 reads CASSPPRASGAFNEQFF. CDR3 DNA sequence: TGTGCCAGCAGCCCCCCCCGGGCTAGCGGTGCGTTCAATGAGCAGTTCTTC.